The 32 T cell receptor beta chains in this list originate from one sample, sequenced in a study of blood T cell repertoires in COVID-19. The protocol was immunoSEQ multiplex PCR, while the TCRdb copy is restricted to in-frame clones and leaves out a portion. The sample yields more than 250,000 clones, approximately 84% seen once. Sequencing was done on a sample of peripheral blood. The receptors here all came from a woman younger than 45 who had recovered from COVID-19.

This chain connects TRBV4-3 to TRBJ2-7; tentative D call: TRBD2 (6 bases). Germline CDR1 LGHNA, CDR2 YSLEER. Trimming pared 2 bases from V and 2 bases from J, leaving 13 bases between. There are 15 residues in the CDR3. CDR3 amino acids: CASSQWVSGPYEQYF. CDR3 bases: TGCGCCAGCAGCCAATGGGTTAGCGGACCCTACGAGCAGTACTTC.

To note about this clone: Other DNA sequences within the sample encode an identical CDR3. The chain links TRBV30 to TRBJ1-1, with 7 bases lining up with TRBD1. CDR1 is GTSNPN and CDR2 is SVGIG in the germline V gene (reference sequence). This CDR3 is 13 amino acids long. V shed 2 bases, J shed 3 bases, and the junction held 3 bases outside the gene matches. For the CDR3, the DNA is TGTGCCTGGAGTCGAACAGGGGACACTGAAGCTTTCTTT. This codes for CAWSRTGDTEAFF.

This clone was observed a single time. The CDR3 nucleotides read TGTGCCAGCAGCTTAAACTCTATCGTGCACACAGATACGCAGTATTTT. It yields the protein CASSLNSIVHTDTQYF. J is TRBJ2-3 and V is TRBV13; no firm D call. The CDR3 spans 16 residues. CDR1 is PRHDT, CDR2 FYEKMQ, per germline (reference sequence). The V gene lost 2 bases and the J gene lost 2 bases, with 14 bases spanning the gap.

The chain is built from TRBV10-2 and TRBJ1-1; 7 nucleotides align to TRBD1. Germline V lookup: CDR1 WSHSY, CDR2 SAAADI. The CDR3 is 12 amino acids. Germline trimming cut 9 bases from V and 4 bases from J; bases unmatched to any gene: 5. CDR3 amino acids: CASRTGGTEAFF. In DNA form, the CDR3 reads TGCGCCAGTAGGACAGGAGGCACTGAAGCTTTCTTT.

The V gene is TRBV3-1 (or the pseudogene TRBV3-2), the J gene TRBJ2-5; D is possibly TRBD2 (5 bases). The germline gives CDR1 LGHDT, CDR2 YNNKEL (reference sequence). There are 13 residues in the CDR3. The ends were cut back, 5 bases at V and 1 base at J, with 8 bases in the middle. CDR3 region: CASSGRGQETQYF. Written as DNA, the CDR3 is TGTGCCAGCAGCGGACGGGGCCAAGAGACCCAGTACTTC.

This rearrangement joins TRBV21-1 to TRBJ2-7; the listed D gene, TRBD1, was not tested against the DNA. TRBV21-1 is listed as a pseudogene. The CDR3 runs 14 residues. The CDR3 nucleotides read TGTGCCAGCAGCAACCTCAACTCAGGGGTTACAAAACCCTTC. Protein sequence: CASSNLNSGVTKPF.

The CDR3 spells CATRKTGTSYNEQFF. As DNA, the CDR3 is TGTGCCACCAGAAAGACCGGGACTAGCTACAATGAGCAGTTCTTC. V and J are TRBV27 and TRBJ2-1; 8 bases align to TRBD2. The V gene's germline CDR1 is MNHEY and CDR2 SMNVEV (reference sequence). The V segment lost 10 bases and the J segment 3 bases; nucleotides outside the gene matches: 11. CDR3 length equals 15 residues.

Details on this clone: Other DNA sequences in the sample encode the same CDR3. The chain has TRBV28 and TRBJ1-2; 7 nucleotides line up with TRBD1. The ends lost 1 base at V and 4 bases at J; junction bases unmatched: 3. This CDR3 has 14 amino acids. Looked up from germline, CDR1 is MDHEN and CDR2 is SYDVKM. The CDR3 reads CASSLSDRVYGYTF. The DNA of the CDR3 is TGTGCCAGCAGTTTATCCGACAGGGTCTATGGCTACACCTTC.

This clone was counted a single time. This chain connects TRBV10-3 to TRBJ2-5; a weak D match, TRBD1 (6 bases). The CDR3 has 13 amino acids. From germline, CDR1 is ENHRY and CDR2 SYGVKD. V shed 10 bases and J shed 2 bases, with 14 bases lying between them. CDR3 region: CATNRQEQETQYF. CDR3 nucleotides: TGTGCCACAAATCGACAGGAGCAAGAGACCCAGTACTTC.

This clone was observed a single time. The chain is built from TRBV30 and TRBJ1-6; no firm D call. Trimming took off 3 bases at V and 9 bases at J, with 9 bases between the two ends. Germline V gene data show CDR1 as GTSNPN and CDR2 as SVGIG (reference sequence). This CDR3 is built from 12 residues. CDR3 in DNA: TGTGCCTGGAGCTCAACGGGTTCACCCCTCCACTTT. Translated: CAWSSTGSPLHF.

The chain recombines TRBV5-1 with TRBJ2-5; 13 bases fit TRBD2. The CDR3 spans 17 residues. Germline values: CDR1 SGHRS, CDR2 YFSETQ. The trim removed 3 bases at V and 6 bases at J, leaving 11 bases unmatched. DNA for the CDR3: TGCGCCAGCAGCTCGGTACTAGCGGGGGGGCTCGGGAAGACCCAGTACTTC. Translating it yields CASSSVLAGGLGKTQYF.

This clone was seen a handful of times. The chain carries TRBV2 and TRBJ1-6; D not certain. The V gene lost 10 bases and the J gene lost 6 bases, with 13 bases spanning the gap. Germline V CDR1 and CDR2: SNHLY, FYNNEI. The CDR3 length is 13 residues. The CDR3 loop is CANSGGSNSPLHF. For the CDR3, the DNA is TGTGCCAACTCGGGAGGTTCTAATTCACCCCTCCACTTT. The complete variable domain, with remaining parts taken from reference TRBV2 and TRBJ1-6, reads EPEVTQTPSHQVTQMGQEVILRCVPISNHLYFYWYRQILGQKVEFLVSFYNNEISEKSEIFDDQFSVERPDGSNFTLKIRSTKLEDSAMYFCANSGGSNSPLHFGNGTRLTVT.

The chain couples TRBV15 to TRBJ1-2; 9 bases agree with TRBD1. This CDR3 region has 13 residues. V lost 7 bases to trimming and J lost 3 bases; unmatched junction nucleotides: 3. Germline CDR1 is LNHNV and CDR2 is YYDKDF (reference sequence). The CDR3 loop is CATTRQGDYGYTF. The CDR3 bases are TGTGCCACCACCCGACAGGGGGACTATGGCTACACCTTC.

This sequence joins TRBV25-1 and TRBJ2-7; the match to TRBD1 covers 8 bases. The CDR3 sequence is 12 residues long. V was pared by 6 bases and J by 5 bases, with 3 bases of the junction left unmatched. Germline V gene sequence: CDR1 MGHDK, CDR2 SYGVNS. CDR3 in amino acids: CASSYRGDEQYF. In nucleotides, the CDR3 is TGTGCCAGCAGCTACAGGGGGGACGAGCAGTACTTC.

CDR3 protein: CASSPSNRGGWTEAFF. CDR3 DNA: TGTGCCAGCAGTCCATCAAACCGCGGGGGATGGACTGAAGCTTTCTTT. J is TRBJ1-1 and V is TRBV25-1, with D possibly matching TRBD1 (5 bases). This CDR3 spans 16 amino acids. The V end lost 5 bases, the J end lost 5 bases, and 21 bases lay between the germline ends. Germline CDR1 and CDR2: MGHDK and SYGVNS.

V gene TRBV19 combines with J gene TRBJ1-4; unclear D gene. Germline V gives CDR1 LNHDA, CDR2 SQIVND (reference sequence). V was shortened by 0 bases and J by 8 bases, with 7 bases between the two germline ends. The CDR3 sequence is 13 residues long. CDR3: CASSIEPQEKLFF. CDR3 coding DNA: TGTGCCAGTAGTATAGAACCACAAGAAAAACTGTTTTTT.

This rearrangement joins TRBV5-1 to TRBJ1-6; possibly TRBD1 for D (6 bases). The CDR3 covers 16 residues. Trimming pared 0 bases from V and 10 bases from J, leaving 17 bases between. The germline V gene encodes CDR1 SGHRS and CDR2 YFSETQ. The CDR3 is CASSLVGAAQGSPLHF. The DNA for the CDR3 is TGCGCCAGCAGCTTGGTGGGGGCCGCCCAGGGATCACCCCTCCACTTT.

This clone was seen more than once but under ten times. This CDR3 reads CASTKGVTGGPQHF. The CDR3 DNA sequence: TGTGCCAGTACCAAGGGCGTAACAGGGGGCCCCCAGCATTTT. This chain joins TRBV19 and TRBJ1-5, with 9 nucleotides matching TRBD1. This CDR3 spans 14 amino acids. With 7 bases clipped from V and 10 bases from J, the junction kept 11 bases outside the gene matches. Per germline, CDR1 LNHDA and CDR2 SQIVND (reference sequence).

The chain employs TRBV7-3 and TRBJ2-7; 8 bases agree with TRBD2. V lost 8 bases, J lost 1 base, and 7 bases stayed unmatched. The CDR3 runs 14 residues. CDR1 and CDR2 from the germline V gene are SGHTA and FQGTGA. CDR3 residues: CASGPAGGSYEQYF. The CDR3 bases are TGTGCCAGCGGGCCCGCGGGAGGATCCTACGAGCAGTACTTC. Variable domain in full (rest from reference TRBV7-3 and TRBJ2-7): GAGVSQTPSNKVTEKGKYVELRCDPISGHTALYWYRQSLGQGPEFLIYFQGTGAADDSGLPNDRFFAVRPEGSVSTLKIQRTERGDSAVYLCASGPAGGSYEQYFGPGTRLTVT.

V usage is TRBV3-1 (or the pseudogene TRBV3-2) and J usage is TRBJ2-6; TRBD1 agrees at 7 bases. The germline V gene encodes CDR1 LGHDT and CDR2 YNNKEL (reference sequence). The CDR3 covers 17 residues. J was trimmed by 1 base and V by 4 bases; bases with no gene match: 7. CDR3 sequence: CASSPRQGYSGANVLTF. The CDR3 DNA is TGTGCCAGCAGCCCTCGACAGGGCTATTCTGGGGCCAACGTCCTGACTTTC.

Here the CDR3 reads CASSKNRGDGYTF. In DNA form, the CDR3 reads TGCGCCAGCAGTAAAAACAGGGGAGATGGCTACACCTTC. V gene TRBV10-2 combines with J gene TRBJ1-2; 7 bases match TRBD1. The V gene's germline CDR1 is WSHSY and CDR2 SAAADI. The V segment lost 5 bases and the J segment 6 bases; nucleotides outside the gene matches: 6. This CDR3 has 13 amino acids.

The V call is TRBV29-1, the J call TRBJ1-1; TRBD1 agrees at 12 bases. After removal of 5 bases from V and 9 bases from J, the junction contained 16 bases not matched to a gene. The V gene's germline CDR1 is SQVTM and CDR2 ANQGSEA. The CDR3 runs 16 residues. CDR3 amino acids: CSVQTLRRDRGPQAFF. The CDR3 DNA sequence: TGCAGCGTTCAAACTCTACGCCGGGACAGGGGGCCCCAAGCTTTCTTT.

The genes are TRBV30 and TRBJ1-1, with D maybe TRBD1 (5 bases). Germline CDR1 reads GTSNPN; CDR2 reads SVGIG (reference sequence). The CDR3 consists of 9 residues. In DNA form, the CDR3 reads TGTGTCCTAGGAAGGGGAACTTTCTTT. This encodes CVLGRGTFF.

V and J are TRBV6-5 and TRBJ1-2, with 7 bases that match TRBD1. V shed 0 bases, J shed 6 bases, and the junction held 7 bases outside the gene matches. The CDR3 is made up of 15 amino acids. Germline V gene sequence: CDR1 MNHEY, CDR2 SVGAGI. The CDR3 nucleotides are TGTGCCAGCAGTTACTCGGGCAGAGGGGGCCATGGCTACACCTTC. It translates to CASSYSGRGGHGYTF.

J is TRBJ1-3 and V is TRBV9; D is uncertain. Per germline, CDR1 SGDLS and CDR2 YYNGEE. The V end was cut by 4 bases, the J end by 3 bases, with 17 bases between. The CDR3 consists of 16 residues. The CDR3 bases are TGTGCCAGCAGCTCCCGTGGAGGGTTGGTTGGAAACACCATATATTTT. Protein product: CASSSRGGLVGNTIYF.

V is TRBV19 and J is TRBJ2-1, with 11 positions matching TRBD2. Germline CDR1 LNHDA, CDR2 SQIVND (reference sequence). After removal of 6 bases from V and 5 bases from J, the junction contained 9 bases not matched to a gene. CDR3 length equals 16 residues. The CDR3 DNA reads as TGTGCCAGTAGCAATAGCGGGAGGGATATCAACAATGAGCAGTTCTTC. It specifies CASSNSGRDINNEQFF. Full variable domain (missing parts from reference TRBV19 and TRBJ2-1): DGGITQSPKYLFRKEGQNVTLSCEQNLNHDAMYWYRQDPGQGLRLIYYSQIVNDFQKGDIAEGYSVSREKKESFPLTVTSAQKNPTAFYLCASSNSGRDINNEQFFGPGTRLTVL.

This clone occurred once. A far larger clone is one nucleotide away, so this likely arose from a read error. The rearrangement joins TRBV2 to TRBJ1-1; the D gene is possibly TRBD1 (6 bases). Per the germline V gene, CDR1 is SNHLY and CDR2 is FYNNEI. The CDR3 spans 13 residues. V gave up 4 bases and J gave up 1 base, with 7 bases separating them. CDR3 in DNA: TGTGCCAGCAGTGCGACAGGGAACACTGAAGCTTTCTTT. Encoded protein: CASSATGNTEAFF.

J is TRBJ1-1 and V is TRBV5-6; perhaps TRBD1 as D (6 bases). CDR1 and CDR2 (germline): SGHDT, YYEEEE. The CDR3 runs to 15 residues. V dropped 5 bases and J dropped 1 base, with 15 bases sitting between them. CDR3 loop: CASSHGTRGNTEAFF. The CDR3 region has the DNA TGTGCCAGCAGTCATGGGACAAGGGGGAACACTGAAGCTTTCTTT.

This chain links TRBV19 with TRBJ2-1, with 7 bases matching TRBD1. CDR1 and CDR2 from the germline V gene are LNHDA and SQIVND (reference sequence). The CDR3 loop spans 16 amino acids. The trim removed 3 bases at V and 8 bases at J, leaving 13 bases unmatched. This CDR3 reads CASSMGVTGLLDEQFF. CDR3 nucleotide sequence: TGTGCCAGTAGTATGGGCGTGACAGGGCTTTTGGATGAGCAGTTCTTC.

The chain has TRBV14 and TRBJ2-3, with TRBD2 matching 13 bases. The V and J ends lost 0 bases and 5 bases, in that order; junction bases with no gene match: 8. The CDR3 is 18 amino acids. Per germline, CDR1 SGHDN and CDR2 FVKESK. The CDR3 sequence is CASSQETTSGGAGDTQYF. Here the CDR3 DNA reads TGTGCCAGCAGCCAAGAAACCACTAGCGGGGGGGCCGGAGATACGCAGTATTTT.

The rearrangement joins TRBV21-1 to TRBJ1-6; the D call of TRBD1 is as the table states it, not checked on the DNA. TRBV21-1 is an annotated pseudogene. The CDR3 length is 15 residues. As DNA, the CDR3 is TGTGCCAGCAGCAAAGGCGACAGGGGTAATTCACCCCTCCACTTT. It encodes CASSKGDRGNSPLHF.

The chain is built from TRBV7-8 and TRBJ2-3; no reliable D call. V was shortened by 6 bases and J by 6 bases, with 13 bases between the two germline ends. CDR3 length: 13 amino acids. CDR1 is SGHVS, CDR2 FQNEAQ, per germline. The DNA for the CDR3 is TGTGCCAGCAGGCACCGACTCCCGGATACGCAGTATTTT. It encodes CASRHRLPDTQYF.